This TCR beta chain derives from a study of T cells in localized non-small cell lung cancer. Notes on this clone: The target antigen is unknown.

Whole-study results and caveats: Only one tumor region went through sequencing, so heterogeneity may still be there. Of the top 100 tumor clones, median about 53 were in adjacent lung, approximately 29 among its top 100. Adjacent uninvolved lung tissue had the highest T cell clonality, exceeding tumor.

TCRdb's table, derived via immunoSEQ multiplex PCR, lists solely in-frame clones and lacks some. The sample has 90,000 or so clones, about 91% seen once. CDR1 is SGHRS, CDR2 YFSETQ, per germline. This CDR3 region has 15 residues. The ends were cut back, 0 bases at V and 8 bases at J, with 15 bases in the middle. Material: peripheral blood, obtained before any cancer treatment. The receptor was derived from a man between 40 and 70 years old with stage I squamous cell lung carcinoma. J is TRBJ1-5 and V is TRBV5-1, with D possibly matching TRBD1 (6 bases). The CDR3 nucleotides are TGCGCCAGCAGCTTGGGCGGCCAGGGGCGGGAGCCCCAGCATTTT. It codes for CASSLGGQGREPQHF.